What follows are 10 T cell receptor beta chains derived from one specimen sequenced in a study of CD4 T cells in relation to SARS-CoV-2 and coronaviruses. Measured with immunoSEQ multiplex PCR; TCRdb has only the in-frame clones, and not every one. The sample yields more than 15,000 clones, about 80% seen once. These receptors lack a known antigen. CD4+ T cells from unexposed donors were obtained before the COVID-19 pandemic (2011-2018). The cells were cultured for 9 to 11 days before CD4+ T cells were isolated. Sequenced: CD4+ T cells from PBMCs, cultured in vitro. The receptors here all came from a human donor in good health.

CDR3 loop: CASSSRSGAQETQYF. The CDR3 coding sequence is TGCGCCAGCAGCTCTAGGTCAGGGGCCCAAGAGACCCAGTACTTC. V and J are TRBV5-1 and TRBJ2-5; possibly TRBD1 for D (6 bases). The CDR3 extends over 15 amino acids. The germline CDR1 and CDR2 sequences are SGHRS and YFSETQ. V lost 3 bases and J 1 base, leaving 13 bases between the germline ends.

This clone occurred a few times. The CDR3 coding sequence is TGTGCCACCAGCAGAGATCGTGGGAGGGCAGGTGAGCAGTACTTC. Protein sequence: CATSRDRGRAGEQYF. The chain joins TRBV15 to TRBJ2-7; 7 nucleotides agree with TRBD2. After removal of 0 bases from V and 7 bases from J, the junction contained 9 bases not matched to a gene. In germline, CDR1 is LNHNV, CDR2 YYDKDF (reference sequence). The CDR3 loop spans 15 amino acids.

The CDR3 here is CASSEQGSGYEQYF. CDR3 in DNA: TGTGCCAGCAGTGAACAGGGATCGGGCTACGAGCAGTACTTC. The V call is TRBV2, the J call TRBJ2-7; perhaps TRBD1 as D (5 bases). CDR3 size: 14 residues. From germline, CDR1 is SNHLY and CDR2 FYNNEI. Trimming stripped 2 bases from V and 3 bases from J, with 11 bases between. Using reference TRBV2 and TRBJ2-7 for the parts outside the CDR3, the full variable domain is EPEVTQTPSHQVTQMGQEVILRCVPISNHLYFYWYRQILGQKVEFLVSFYNNEISEKSEIFDDQFSVERPDGSNFTLKIRSTKLEDSAMYFCASSEQGSGYEQYFGPGTRLTVT.

The CDR3 DNA reads as TGCGCCAGCAGCTTGGCCCGAAGGGGGCGCGCGGTTGAAAAACTGTTTTTT. Translating gives CASSLARRGRAVEKLFF. This chain uses TRBV5-1 with TRBJ1-4, with 7 bases matching TRBD1. V was pared by 0 bases and J by 7 bases, with 12 bases of the junction left unmatched. Germline assignment: CDR1 SGHRS and CDR2 YFSETQ. There are 17 residues in the CDR3.

The chain joins TRBV2 to TRBJ1-6, with D uncertain. V dropped 6 bases and J dropped 4 bases, with 7 bases sitting between them. The germline V gene encodes CDR1 SNHLY and CDR2 FYNNEI. This CDR3 is 13 amino acids long. CDR3 in amino acids: CASSRWYNSPLHF. CDR3 in DNA: TGTGCCAGCAGCCGCTGGTATAATTCACCCCTCCACTTT.

V is TRBV5-1 and J is TRBJ1-1, with TRBD1 as a possible D gene (5 bases). Trimming removed 4 bases at V and 1 base at J, with 11 bases between. CDR1 is SGHRS, CDR2 YFSETQ, per germline. The CDR3 covers 14 residues. CDR3 DNA sequence: TGCGCCAGCAGCGCCGGAACAGGGAACACTGAAGCTTTCTTT. Amino acids: CASSAGTGNTEAFF.

This clone was seen a few times. V usage is TRBV7-8 and J usage is TRBJ1-2; 9 nucleotides line up with TRBD1. Per the germline V gene, CDR1 is SGHVS and CDR2 is FQNEAQ. Trimming cost V 5 bases and J 2 bases; bases outside gene matches: 3. The CDR3 covers 14 residues. The CDR3 DNA is TGTGCCAGCAGCCGTGGGACAGGGAACTATGGCTACACCTTC. Protein product: CASSRGTGNYGYTF.

V usage is TRBV5-1 and J usage is TRBJ2-3, with D perhaps TRBD2 (6 bases). V lost 2 bases and J 5 bases, leaving 15 bases between the germline ends. Per the germline V gene, CDR1 is SGHRS and CDR2 is YFSETQ. The CDR3 consists of 15 residues. CDR3 protein: CASSFTGGLLDTQYF. CDR3 nucleotide sequence: TGCGCCAGCAGCTTCACCGGGGGTCTTTTAGATACGCAGTATTTT.

The rearrangement links TRBV29-1 to TRBJ1-3, with D tentatively TRBD1 (6 bases). Germline-derived CDR1 and CDR2 are SQVTM and ANQGSEA. Trimming shortened V by 4 bases and J by 0 bases, and 10 bases separated the two germline ends. The CDR3 contains 14 residues. CDR3 DNA sequence: TGCAGCGTTGTGGGACACCTCTCTGGAAACACCATATATTTT. Amino acid sequence: CSVVGHLSGNTIYF. Supplemented by reference TRBV29-1 and TRBJ1-3, the full variable domain reads SAVISQKPSRDICQRGTSLTIQCQVDSQVTMMFWYRQQPGQSLTLIATANQGSEATYESGFVIDKFPISRPNLTFSTLTVSNMSPEDSSIYLCSVVGHLSGNTIYFGEGSWLTVV.

The chain recombines TRBV10-1 with TRBJ2-5; 7 nucleotides match TRBD1. The length of the CDR3 is 13 residues. Germline CDR1 WNHNN, CDR2 SYGVQD (reference sequence). The V segment lost 9 bases and the J segment 2 bases; nucleotides outside the gene matches: 6. The CDR3 here is CARRQGEQETQYF. The CDR3 nucleotides read TGCGCCAGAAGACAGGGTGAACAAGAGACCCAGTACTTC.